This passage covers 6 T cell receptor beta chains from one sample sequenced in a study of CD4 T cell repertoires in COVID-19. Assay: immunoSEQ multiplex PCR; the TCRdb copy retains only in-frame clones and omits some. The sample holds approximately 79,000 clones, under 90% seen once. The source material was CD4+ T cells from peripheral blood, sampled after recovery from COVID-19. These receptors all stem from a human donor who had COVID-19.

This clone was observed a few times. Here the CDR3 DNA reads TGTGCCAGCAGTGAGCCGGGACAGGGATACGAGCAGTACTTC. This encodes CASSEPGQGYEQYF. The V gene is TRBV6-1, the J gene TRBJ2-7; TRBD1 matches at 9 bases. V lost 3 bases, J lost 4 bases, and 4 bases stayed unmatched. In germline, CDR1 is MNHNS, CDR2 SASEGT. The CDR3 runs to 14 residues.

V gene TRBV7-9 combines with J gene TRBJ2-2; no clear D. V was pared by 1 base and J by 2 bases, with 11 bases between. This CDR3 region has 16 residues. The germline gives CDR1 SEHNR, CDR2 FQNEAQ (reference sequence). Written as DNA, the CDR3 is TGTGCCAGCAGCTTAGACAGAGGAGCCAACACCGGGGAGCTGTTTTTT. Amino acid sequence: CASSLDRGANTGELFF.

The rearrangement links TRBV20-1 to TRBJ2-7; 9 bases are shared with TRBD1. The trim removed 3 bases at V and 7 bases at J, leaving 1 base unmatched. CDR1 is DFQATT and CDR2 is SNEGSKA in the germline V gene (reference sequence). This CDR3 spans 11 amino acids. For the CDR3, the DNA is TGCAGTGCTAGGGGGACAGGGGAGCAGTACTTC. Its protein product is CSARGTGEQYF.

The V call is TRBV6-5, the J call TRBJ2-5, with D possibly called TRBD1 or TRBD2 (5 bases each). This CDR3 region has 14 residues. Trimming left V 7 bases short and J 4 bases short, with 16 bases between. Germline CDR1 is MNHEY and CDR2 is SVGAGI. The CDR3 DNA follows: TGTGCCAGCATACCGGGATCAACAGGAGAGACCCAGTACTTC. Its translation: CASIPGSTGETQYF.

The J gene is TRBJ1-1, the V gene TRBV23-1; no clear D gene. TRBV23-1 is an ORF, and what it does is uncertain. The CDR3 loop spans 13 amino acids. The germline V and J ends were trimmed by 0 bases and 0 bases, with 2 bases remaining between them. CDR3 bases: TGCGCCAGCAGTCAATCATTGAACACTGAAGCTTTCTTT. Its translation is CASSQSLNTEAFF.

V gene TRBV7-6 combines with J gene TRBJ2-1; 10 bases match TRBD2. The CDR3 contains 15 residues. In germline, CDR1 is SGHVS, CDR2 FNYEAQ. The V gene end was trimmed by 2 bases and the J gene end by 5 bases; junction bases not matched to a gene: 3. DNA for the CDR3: TGTGCCAGCAGCTTACTTAGCGGGGGGAACAATGAGCAGTTCTTC. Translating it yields CASSLLSGGNNEQFF.